The 13 T cell receptor beta chains below were found in one sample sequenced in a study of blood T cells in healthy people across ages. Combining a sample-barcoded 5' primer with a J-beta primer mix, a second PCR ran for about 7 to 11 cycles. TCRdb recomputed calls from the 5' RACE reads with MiXCR, one row per CDR3 protein. The sample includes some 1.4 million distinct CDR3 sequences, approximately 38% of them seen just once. The sample taken for sequencing was blood. These receptors were collected from a woman aged 18-29 years in good health.

This chain connects TRBV20-1 to TRBJ1-2; 10 bases are a match to TRBD1. There are 15 residues in the CDR3. V dropped 0 bases and J dropped 8; count of bases not matched to a gene: 9. Germline V lookup: CDR1 DFQATT, CDR2 SNEGSKA (reference sequence). Here the CDR3 reads CSARDPTGGAGGYTF. The CDR3 coding sequence is TGCAGTGCTAGAGACCCGACAGGGGGCGCAGGCGGCTACACCTTC.

The rearrangement uses TRBV27 and TRBJ2-7; 9 bases match TRBD2. Germline loops: CDR1 MNHEY, CDR2 SMNVEV (reference sequence). The CDR3 runs to 15 residues. Losses at the gene ends were 7 bases for V and 3 bases for J; bases not matched to a gene: 10. This CDR3 is CASTGLAGNYYEQYF. The CDR3 DNA reads TGTGCCAGCACCGGGCTAGCGGGGAACTACTACGAGCAGTACTTC.

In its sample, this clonotype was seen a few times. V gene TRBV29-1 combines with J gene TRBJ1-1; D perhaps matches TRBD1 (5 bases). This CDR3 comprises 16 residues. V shed 4 bases and J shed 3 bases, with 21 bases lying between them. CDR1 SQVTM and CDR2 ANQGSEA come from the germline V gene. CDR3: CSVALGQGLGDTEAFF. The CDR3 nucleotides are TGCAGCGTTGCCCTTGGGCAGGGCCTTGGGGACACTGAAGCTTTCTTT.

The chain uses TRBV2 and TRBJ2-4; 10 nucleotides align to TRBD2. V shed 3 bases, J shed 1 base, and the junction held 6 bases outside the gene matches. Germline CDR1 reads SNHLY; CDR2 reads FYNNEI. This CDR3 comprises 17 residues. The CDR3 coding sequence is TGTGCCAGCAGTGAGCGGGTAGCGGGGGGCGCCAAAAACATTCAGTACTTC. It is translated as CASSERVAGGAKNIQYF.

The genes are TRBV30 and TRBJ2-3, with 10 bases fitting TRBD2. Per germline, CDR1 GTSNPN and CDR2 SVGIG (reference sequence). CDR3 length: 15 residues. After removal of 4 bases from V and 3 bases from J, the junction contained 7 bases not matched to a gene. The CDR3 loop is CAWNIAGGGTDTQYF. The CDR3 DNA reads as TGTGCCTGGAATATAGCGGGAGGAGGTACAGATACGCAGTATTTT.

The rearrangement links TRBV5-1 to TRBJ2-3; 7 bases are shared with TRBD1. Germline values: CDR1 SGHRS, CDR2 YFSETQ. The CDR3 has 15 residues. V was pared by 0 bases and J by 6 bases, with 7 bases of the junction left unmatched. The CDR3 coding sequence is TGCGCCAGCAGCTTGGAGGGGGCATCATCCGATACGCAGTATTTT. Translation: CASSLEGASSDTQYF.

The chain joins TRBV11-1 to TRBJ2-7; 7 nucleotides match TRBD1. The germline V gene has CDR1 SGHAT and CDR2 FQDESV (reference sequence). The CDR3 runs to 14 residues. V lost 5 bases, J lost 6 bases, and 10 bases stayed unmatched. The CDR3 reads CASSPRTGVAEQYF. Here the CDR3 DNA reads TGTGCCAGCAGCCCTAGGACAGGCGTGGCCGAGCAGTACTTC. The complete variable domain, with remaining parts taken from reference TRBV11-1 and TRBJ2-7, reads EAEVAQSPRYKITEKSQAVAFWCDPISGHATLYWYRQILGQGPELLVQFQDESVVDDSQLPKDRFSAERLKGVDSTLKIQPAELGDSAMYLCASSPRTGVAEQYFGPGTRLTVT.

The chain couples TRBV20-1 to TRBJ2-1, with 13 bases that match TRBD2. Matching the DNA end better, TRBJ2-7 makes the J call doubtful. This CDR3 has 18 residues. The V gene's germline CDR1 is DFQATT and CDR2 SNEGSKA (reference sequence). The CDR3, as DNA: TGCAGTGCTAGAAGGACTAGCGGGGGACCAAGCTCCTACAATGAGCAGTACTTC. Translating gives CSARRTSGGPSSYNEQYF.

In its sample, this clonotype was seen a few times. This rearrangement joins TRBV12-3 or TRBV12-4 to TRBJ2-4, with D possibly called TRBD1 or TRBD2 (6 bases each). V lost 6 bases to trimming and J lost 0 bases, with 15 bases between them. The CDR3 has 16 amino acids. The CDR3 loop is CASSVGGRLAKNIQYF. The DNA of the CDR3 is TGTGCCAGCAGCGTGGGGGGCCGCCTAGCCAAAAACATTCAGTACTTC.

The chain is built from TRBV6-1 and TRBJ1-1; no clear D gene. V lost 6 bases and J lost 1, with 15 bases in between. CDR1 is MNHNS and CDR2 is SASEGT in the germline V gene. The CDR3 sequence is 15 residues long. DNA of the CDR3: TGTGCCAGCAGCGACTCCGAGATGAGGAACACTGAAGCTTTCTTT. Translating gives CASSDSEMRNTEAFF.

The V call is TRBV25-1, the J call TRBJ1-2, with D possibly TRBD1 on 5 matching bases. CDR1 is MGHDK, CDR2 SYGVNS, per germline. V was shortened by 1 base and J by 3 bases, with 21 bases between the two germline ends. The CDR3 totals 18 residues. The CDR3 here is CASSEFFVGQGGDYGYTF. CDR3 DNA sequence: TGTGCCAGCAGTGAATTTTTTGTTGGGCAGGGAGGTGACTATGGCTACACCTTC.

This clonotype has more than one count but fewer than ten. The chain has TRBV6-5 and TRBJ2-3; TRBD2 matches 7 bases. Germline V gene lookup returns CDR1 MNHEY and CDR2 SVGAGI. The CDR3 runs to 15 residues. V trimming: 2 bases; J trimming: 5 bases; junction bases outside the gene matches: 7. CDR3 coding DNA: TGTGCCAGCAGTTACAGAGCGGGGTCGGGAGATACGCAGTATTTT. Protein product: CASSYRAGSGDTQYF.

V gene TRBV7-9 combines with J gene TRBJ2-2, with a possible D match to TRBD1 (6 bases). V gave up 4 bases and J gave up 1 base, with 10 bases separating them. Germline CDR1 is SEHNR and CDR2 is FQNEAQ (reference sequence). The CDR3 covers 15 residues. DNA for the CDR3: TGTGCCAGCAGCTCAGCGACAGGGAACACCGGGGAGCTGTTTTTT. Protein product: CASSSATGNTGELFF.